The T cell receptor (beta chain) described here comes from a study of blood T cell repertoires in COVID-19. Across the study: The origin of the acute and convalescent COVID-19 samples was the United States, Italy and Spain. PBMCs, B-cell-depleted T cells, or T cells were the source of the cDNA or gDNA that made up the material.

Germline CDR1 reads SGHRS; CDR2 reads YFSETQ. Unmatched junction bases numbered 6, after V lost 4 bases and J lost 3 bases. The CDR3 covers 16 residues. Per the original methods: For nucleated cells, counts were estimated from reference gene primer amplification. The table came from immunoSEQ multiplex PCR; TCRdb's copy has only in-frame clones and leaves some out. D and trimming were read from the DNA, whereas the V and J calls and clone size are those reported in that table. The sample yields about 400,000 clones, about 88% seen once. The receptor comes from a human donor in a cohort sampled during active COVID-19. V gene TRBV5-1 combines with J gene TRBJ1-5, with 11 bases lining up with TRBD1. Sequencing was done on a sample of peripheral blood. The CDR3 region is CASSEGTGGYNQPQHF. The CDR3 nucleotides are TGCGCCAGCAGCGAAGGGACAGGGGGTTACAATCAGCCCCAGCATTTT. Full variable domain (remainder filled in from reference TRBV5-1 and TRBJ1-5): KAGVTQTPRYLIKTRGQQVTLSCSPISGHRSVSWYQQTPGQGLQFLFEYFSETQRNKGNFPGRFSGRQFSNSRSEMNVSTLELGDSALYLCASSEGTGGYNQPQHFGDGTRLSIL.